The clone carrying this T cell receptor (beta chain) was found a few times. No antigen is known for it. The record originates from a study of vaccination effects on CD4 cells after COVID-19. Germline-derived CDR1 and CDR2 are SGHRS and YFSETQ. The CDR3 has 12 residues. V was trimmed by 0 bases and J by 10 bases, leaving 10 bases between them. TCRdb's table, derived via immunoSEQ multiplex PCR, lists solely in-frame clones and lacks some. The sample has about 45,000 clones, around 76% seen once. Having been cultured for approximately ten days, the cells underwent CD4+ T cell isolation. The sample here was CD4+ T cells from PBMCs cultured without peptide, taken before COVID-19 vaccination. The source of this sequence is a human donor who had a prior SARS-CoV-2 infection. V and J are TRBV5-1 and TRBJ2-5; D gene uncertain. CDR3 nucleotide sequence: TGCGCCAGCAGCTTGGATCCCTGGGACCAGTACTTC. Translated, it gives CASSLDPWDQYF.